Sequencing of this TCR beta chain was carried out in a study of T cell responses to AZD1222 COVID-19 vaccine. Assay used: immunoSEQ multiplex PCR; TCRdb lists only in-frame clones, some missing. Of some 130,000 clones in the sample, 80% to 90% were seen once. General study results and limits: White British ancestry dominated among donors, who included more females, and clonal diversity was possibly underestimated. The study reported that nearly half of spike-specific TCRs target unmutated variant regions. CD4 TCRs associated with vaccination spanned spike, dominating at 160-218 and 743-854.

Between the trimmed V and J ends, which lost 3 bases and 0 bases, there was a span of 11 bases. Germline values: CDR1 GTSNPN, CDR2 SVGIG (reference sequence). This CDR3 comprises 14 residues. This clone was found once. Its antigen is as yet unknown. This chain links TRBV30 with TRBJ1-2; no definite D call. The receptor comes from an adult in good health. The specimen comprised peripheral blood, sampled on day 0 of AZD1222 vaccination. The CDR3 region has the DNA TGTGCCTGGAGCAATGAACCTCCTAACTATGGCTACACCTTC. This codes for CAWSNEPPNYGYTF.